This T cell receptor beta chain originates from a study of T cell responses to AZD1222 COVID-19 vaccine. The study, taken as a whole, reports: Just a handful of AZD1222 recipients tested seropositive at baseline. Most donors were white British and more were female, and clonal diversity was possibly underestimated. With two AZD1222 doses given, Spike-specific TCR breadth and depth both rose. Vaccine-related CD4 TCRs covered spike, predominating at 160-218 and 743-854.

There are 14 residues in the CDR3. V was pared by 5 bases and J by 0 bases, with 9 bases between. Germline CDR1 is ENHRY and CDR2 is SYGVKD. Clones were read by immunoSEQ multiplex PCR, and TCRdb kept only the in-frame ones, dropping some. The sample yields around 150,000 clones, around 90% seen once. As regards this clone: Its cognate antigen is unknown.

This receptor was identified in an adult who received the AZD1222 COVID-19 vaccine. The sequenced sample was peripheral blood, obtained 28 days after the second AZD1222 dose. The V call is TRBV10-3, the J call TRBJ2-3, with D unresolved. This chain's CDR3 is CAISQPLSTDTQYF. The CDR3 region has the DNA TGTGCCATCAGTCAACCCCTTAGCACAGATACGCAGTATTTT.